This T cell receptor beta chain was observed in a study of T cell responses to AZD1222 COVID-19 vaccine. Sequencing was performed with immunoSEQ multiplex PCR; in TCRdb, only in-frame clones are kept and a portion is missing. The sample includes about 180,000 clones, approximately 90% of them seen just once. The CDR3 extends over 15 amino acids. Trimming removed 5 bases from V and 0 bases from J, with 11 bases in between. CDR1 and CDR2 from the germline V gene are LNHDA and SQIVND (reference sequence). With regard to this clone: Its matching antigen is unknown.

Study outcomes and limitations: Reportedly, close to half of spike-specific TCRs are directed against unmutated variant regions. Repertoires in all cases were sampled only once the peak T cell response had passed. AZD1222 recipients seropositive at baseline numbered only 5 to 7.

The rearrangement joins TRBV19 to TRBJ1-5; TRBD1 is a possible D gene (6 bases). This TCR was recovered from an adult who received the MenACWY meningococcal vaccine as a control. The sequences come from peripheral blood, collected 28 days after the second dose of the MenACWY control vaccine. In DNA, the CDR3 is TGTGCCAGTAGTTTCGGACAGATTAGCAATCAGCCCCAGCATTTT. Amino acids: CASSFGQISNQPQHF. Based on the CDR3 plus reference TRBV19 and TRBJ1-5, the full variable domain is DGGITQSPKYLFRKEGQNVTLSCEQNLNHDAMYWYRQDPGQGLRLIYYSQIVNDFQKGDIAEGYSVSREKKESFPLTVTSAQKNPTAFYLCASSFGQISNQPQHFGDGTRLSIL.